Shown below are 25 T cell receptor beta chains from a single sample sequenced in a study of post-analysis software for immune sequencing data. Study-wide results and caveats: There were four or five TRBV segments more frequent in patients than controls, and TRBV5-6, TRBV5-1 and TRBV20-1 were among them.

No antigen has been assigned to these receptors. The library was made from cDNA and included unique molecular identifiers. TCRdb ran MiXCR on the PCR reads and lists one entry per CDR3 protein. There are some 800,000 distinct CDR3 sequences in the sample; roughly 50% occur only once, and roughly 4.5% lies in the top ten. Specimen: blood. These receptors originate from a girl aged 5-17 years with multiple sclerosis.

This sequence joins TRBV12-3 or TRBV12-4 and TRBJ2-5, with 7 bases that match TRBD1. The end of the DNA aligns better with TRBJ2-7, so the J call may be wrong. This CDR3 is built from 13 residues. In DNA form, the CDR3 reads TGTGCCAGCACGGGGACAGTTGTACACGAGCAGTACTTC. Translating it yields CASTGTVVHEQYF.

The gene calls are TRBV3-1 and TRBJ2-1, with 11 bases aligning to TRBD1. V was clipped by 3 bases and J by 0 bases; unmatched bases: 1. Germline lookup yields CDR1 LGHDT and CDR2 YNNKEL (reference sequence). This CDR3 has 16 residues. The CDR3 loop reads CASSHGTGGSYNEQFF. Here the CDR3 DNA reads TGTGCCAGCAGCCACGGGACAGGGGGCTCCTACAATGAGCAGTTCTTC.

This clonotype was counted between two and nine times. The V call is TRBV29-1, the J call TRBJ2-7; 11 positions agree with TRBD2. The germline CDR1 and CDR2 sequences are SQVTM and ANQGSEA. Losses at the gene ends were 4 bases for V and 4 bases for J; bases not matched to a gene: 9. This CDR3 comprises 15 residues. The CDR3 spells CSVGNNLAGGYEQYF. CDR3 DNA sequence: TGCAGCGTTGGGAATAACCTAGCGGGGGGTTACGAGCAGTACTTC.

This chain joins TRBV7-9 and TRBJ1-2; no definite D call. Germline V CDR1 and CDR2: SEHNR, FQNEAQ (reference sequence). Trimming pared 1 base from V and 7 bases from J, leaving 10 bases between. The CDR3 sequence is 13 residues long. The CDR3 sequence is CASSLGSSSGYTF. The CDR3 DNA reads TGTGCCAGCAGCTTAGGTAGCAGCTCTGGCTACACCTTC. Combining the CDR3 with reference TRBV7-9 and TRBJ1-2 gives the whole variable domain DTGVSQNPRHKITKRGQNVTFRCDPISEHNRLYWYRQTLGQGPEFLTYFQNEAQLEKSRLLSDRFSAERPKGSFSTLEIQRTEQGDSAMYLCASSLGSSSGYTFGSGTRLTVV.

This clonotype turned up a few times. The chain links TRBV6-1 to TRBJ2-1; 11 bases are shared with TRBD2. The CDR3 is made up of 15 amino acids. CDR1 and CDR2 from the germline V gene are MNHNS and SASEGT. With V trimmed by 4 bases and J by 7 bases, 6 bases remained unmatched. The CDR3 protein is CASSGGTSGGNEQFF. DNA for the CDR3: TGTGCCAGCAGTGGTGGGACTAGCGGAGGTAATGAGCAGTTCTTC.

This clonotype came up a few times. The chain recombines TRBV9 with TRBJ2-7, with 12 positions matching TRBD2. CDR3 size: 15 residues. The V gene end was trimmed by 5 bases and the J gene end by 1 base; junction bases not matched to a gene: 4. Germline CDR1 and CDR2: SGDLS and YYNGEE. The CDR3 reads CASSETSGSSYEQYF. The CDR3 bases are TGTGCCAGCAGTGAGACTAGCGGGAGTTCCTACGAGCAGTACTTC.

This clonotype was counted many times. The rearrangement links TRBV6-2 or TRBV6-3 to TRBJ2-3; maybe TRBD2 (6 bases). Germline CDR1 reads MNHEY; CDR2 reads SVGEGT. This CDR3 region has 15 residues. Trimming cost V 6 bases and J 4 bases, with 17 bases left between them. Written as DNA, the CDR3 is TGTGCCAGCAGCCGGGGACTTCCGAGGGCAGATACGCAGTATTTT. Encoded protein: CASSRGLPRADTQYF.

The V gene is TRBV29-1, the J gene TRBJ2-6; D not resolved. The CDR3 consists of 11 residues. V was cut by 6 bases and J by 0 bases, with 0 bases left in between. The germline V gene encodes CDR1 SQVTM and CDR2 ANQGSEA. CDR3 DNA sequence: TGCAGCGTCTCTGGGGCCAACGTCCTGACTTTC. It codes for CSVSGANVLTF.

The chain has TRBV12-3 or TRBV12-4 and TRBJ1-1; D unclear. The V end lost 3 bases, the J end lost 6 bases, and 11 bases lay between the germline ends. The CDR3 contains 13 residues. The CDR3 nucleotides read TGTGCCAGCAGTTTGGTATGGGTGGCTGAAGCTTTCTTT. The encoded protein is CASSLVWVAEAFF.

The rearrangement links TRBV6-5 to TRBJ1-2; the D is unclear. The CDR3 has 14 amino acids. V gave up 5 bases and J gave up 1 base, with 11 bases separating them. In germline, CDR1 is MNHEY, CDR2 SVGAGI. The CDR3 nucleotides are TGTGCCAGCAGTATCAAAGCGGGTAACTATGGCTACACCTTC. Its protein product is CASSIKAGNYGYTF.

The chain combines TRBV7-2 with TRBJ2-3, with 15 bases that match TRBD2. V trimming: 6 bases; J trimming: 8 bases; junction bases outside the gene matches: 6. Germline lookup yields CDR1 SGHTA and CDR2 FQGNSA. CDR3 length: 15 residues. The CDR3 nucleotides are TGTGCCAGCAGACTGGGACTAGCGGGGGGATCTACGCAGTATTTT. It yields the protein CASRLGLAGGSTQYF.

This clonotype showed up just a few times. The V call is TRBV27, the J call TRBJ2-3; no firm D call. This CDR3 is 13 amino acids long. Looked up from germline, CDR1 is MNHEY and CDR2 is SMNVEV (reference sequence). V lost 3 bases and J 4 bases, leaving 8 bases between the germline ends. CDR3 protein: CASSFGVADTQYF. The CDR3 DNA is TGTGCCAGCAGTTTTGGCGTCGCAGATACGCAGTATTTT.

This rearrangement joins TRBV29-1 to TRBJ2-4; 7 nucleotides align to TRBD1. With V trimmed by 5 bases and J by 13 bases, 11 bases remained unmatched. Germline CDR1 SQVTM, CDR2 ANQGSEA. This CDR3 has 12 residues. The CDR3 DNA reads as TGCAGCGTTACCGTCAGGGGGAATGAGCAGTACTTC. It specifies CSVTVRGNEQYF.

A few counts support this clonotype. The CDR3 is CASSLFGGSGANVLTF. The CDR3 bases are TGTGCCAGCAGCCTGTTTGGTGGCTCTGGGGCCAACGTCCTGACTTTC. This chain uses TRBV5-4 with TRBJ2-6; D remains unclear. The germline V gene encodes CDR1 SGHNT and CDR2 YYREEE (reference sequence). The CDR3 runs to 16 residues. The V end lost 4 bases, the J end lost 0 bases, and 11 bases lay between the germline ends.

This clonotype was picked up a small number of times. The rearrangement joins TRBV10-3 to TRBJ1-5, with D tentatively TRBD1 (5 bases). The germline CDR1 and CDR2 sequences are ENHRY and SYGVKD. The CDR3 spans 12 residues. V lost 8 bases, J lost 7 bases, and 12 bases lay in between. This CDR3 is CAIGTPGQPQHF. DNA of the CDR3: TGTGCCATCGGGACCCCGGGACAGCCCCAGCATTTT.

The CDR3 region is CSVVGRSTDTQYF. The CDR3 DNA reads TGCAGCGTTGTCGGGAGAAGCACAGATACGCAGTATTTT. The V and J genes are TRBV29-1 and TRBJ2-3; a possible D gene is TRBD2 (6 bases). Trimming cost V 4 bases and J 0 bases, with 8 bases left between them. This CDR3 contains 13 residues. CDR1 is SQVTM, CDR2 ANQGSEA, per germline.

The chain carries TRBV20-1 and TRBJ1-2; D call uncertain. The V gene lost 3 bases and the J gene lost 8 bases, with 16 bases spanning the gap. This CDR3 comprises 13 residues. Germline CDR1 DFQATT, CDR2 SNEGSKA (reference sequence). DNA for the CDR3: TGCAGTGCTAGGGGTGGAGGGTATAAGGGCTACACCTTC. Translation: CSARGGGYKGYTF.

The gene calls are TRBV21-1 and TRBJ2-5; TRBD1, the D gene given by the table, was not confirmed from the DNA. TRBV21-1 is flagged as a pseudogene. The CDR3 spans 17 residues. DNA of the CDR3: TGTGCCAGCAGCGCGCCGTCGACAGGGGGGTACCAAGAGACCCAGTACTTC. The encoded protein is CASSAPSTGGYQETQYF.

The table lists this clonotype with a count of one. V gene TRBV7-9 combines with J gene TRBJ2-1; D may be TRBD2 (5 bases). V lost 2 bases and J lost 9, with 8 bases in between. CDR3 length: 12 amino acids. Germline lookup yields CDR1 SEHNR and CDR2 FQNEAQ (reference sequence). CDR3 sequence (DNA): TGTGCCAGCAGCTTAATGCTAGCTGAGCAGTTCTTC. Translation gives CASSLMLAEQFF. The entire variable domain, with the rest obtained from reference TRBV7-9 and TRBJ2-1, is as follows: DTGVSQNPRHKITKRGQNVTFRCDPISEHNRLYWYRQTLGQGPEFLTYFQNEAQLEKSRLLSDRFSAERPKGSFSTLEIQRTEQGDSAMYLCASSLMLAEQFFGPGTRLTVL.

This CDR3 reads CAGTSGVLAEQFF. The CDR3 DNA is TGTGCCGGAACTAGCGGGGTTCTCGCGGAGCAGTTCTTC. The chain joins TRBV6-1 to TRBJ2-1; 10 nucleotides align to TRBD2. The CDR3 has 13 residues. Germline loops: CDR1 MNHNS, CDR2 SASEGT. Trimming took 11 bases from V and 10 from J; bases not matched to a gene: 11.

This clonotype was seen only a few times. The chain combines TRBV20-1 with TRBJ2-5; D not certain. Trimming stripped 3 bases from V and 2 bases from J, with 10 bases between. The CDR3 has 13 residues. The V gene's germline CDR1 is DFQATT and CDR2 SNEGSKA (reference sequence). The CDR3 loop is CSASVPSQETQYF. The CDR3, as DNA: TGCAGTGCTAGCGTCCCCTCTCAAGAGACCCAGTACTTC.

This clonotype was counted once. The CDR3 end shows no conserved phenylalanine or tryptophan, and so a read error is likely. The chain combines TRBV7-8 with TRBJ1-2; D is unclear. Germline V gives CDR1 SGHVS, CDR2 FQNEAQ. This CDR3 is built from 15 residues. V dropped 1 base and J dropped 4 bases, with 13 bases sitting between them. The CDR3 spells CASSLDPEVSYGYTL. DNA of the CDR3: TGTGCCAGCAGCTTAGATCCGGAAGTATCCTATGGCTACACCTTA.

The chain employs TRBV19 and TRBJ2-1; weak D call: TRBD2 (5 bases). Germline CDR1 reads LNHDA; CDR2 reads SQIVND (reference sequence). The CDR3 is 14 amino acids. V lost 6 bases and J 15 bases, leaving 24 bases between the germline ends. The CDR3, as DNA: TGTGCCAGTAGCGTTGCTAGCCAAGAGATCCCAGGGTTCTTC. It translates to CASSVASQEIPGFF.

There are a few counts of this clonotype. The chain is built from TRBV12-3 or TRBV12-4 and TRBJ2-3, with D perhaps TRBD2 (5 bases). V dropped 3 bases and J dropped 3 bases, with 13 bases sitting between them. This CDR3 region has 15 residues. The CDR3 loop is CASSFSGLVTDTQYF. The CDR3, as DNA: TGTGCCAGCAGTTTCTCGGGGTTAGTAACAGATACGCAGTATTTT.

The gene calls are TRBV20-1 and TRBJ1-2; 8 bases fit TRBD1. Germline V gene data show CDR1 as DFQATT and CDR2 as SNEGSKA (reference sequence). This CDR3 comprises 16 residues. V dropped 4 bases and J dropped 8; count of bases not matched to a gene: 18. CDR3 DNA sequence: TGCAGTGCTAACCGAATGGACAGGGACACCCCGCGGGGCTACACCTTC. Its protein product is CSANRMDRDTPRGYTF.